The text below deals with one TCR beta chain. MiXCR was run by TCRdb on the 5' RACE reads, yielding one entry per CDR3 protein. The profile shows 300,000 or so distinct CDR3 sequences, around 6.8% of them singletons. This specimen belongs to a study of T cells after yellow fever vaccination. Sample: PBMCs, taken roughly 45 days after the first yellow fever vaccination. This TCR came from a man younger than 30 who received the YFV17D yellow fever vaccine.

This CDR3 reads CASSLRGTADYGYTF. CDR3 DNA: TGCGCCAGCAGCTTGAGGGGAACGGCCGATTATGGCTACACCTTC. V and J are TRBV5-1 and TRBJ1-2; D possibly corresponds to TRBD1 (5 bases). Trimming removed 1 base at V and 5 bases at J, with 15 bases between. This CDR3 contains 15 residues. Looked up from germline, CDR1 is SGHRS and CDR2 is YFSETQ. Complete variable domain (other parts from reference TRBV5-1 and TRBJ1-2): KAGVTQTPRYLIKTRGQQVTLSCSPISGHRSVSWYQQTPGQGLQFLFEYFSETQRNKGNFPGRFSGRQFSNSRSEMNVSTLELGDSALYLCASSLRGTADYGYTFGSGTRLTVV.